This T cell receptor beta chain is drawn from a study of early T cells in non-severe SARS-CoV-2 infection (dated by TCRdb to the early 2020s). Study-wide context: Bulk RNA from unsorted whole blood was used for TCR sequencing, so alpha and beta chains could not be paired.

This clonotype was seen a handful of times. What this receptor recognizes is not known. Base quality data are lacking; no much larger clone is found one base away. What the work shows at the level of the full study, not this receptor alone: Matching against VDJdb was skewed toward anti-spike CD8 responses, likely underestimated virus-specific expansions, and missed private and CD4 specificities.

The receptor library was made with 5' RACE. The listed sequencing device is NextSeq 500. Unique molecular identifiers were attached to individual cDNA molecules in the TCR library protocol so that sequencing error and PCR bias could be corrected. Both TCR alpha and beta chains were sequenced, and tight co-correlation was observed between alpha and beta sequence abundances in each sample. In the paper's pipeline: Decombinator V4 was used to annotate TCR sequences for V gene, J gene and CDR3. TCRs were defined as expanded if a significant change between any two time points was detected under a Poisson model with p below 0.0001. Abundances of TCRs were expressed as counts per million after normalisation to the total number of TCRs sequenced in each sample. TRAV1-2 paired with TRAJ12, TRAJ20 or TRAJ33 defined MAIT TCRs, while TRAV10 paired with TRAJ18 defined iNKT TCRs. VDJdb, accessed on 1 November 2021, was searched for TCRs annotated for CMV, EBV and SARS-CoV-2, and TCRs annotated for more than one antigen were excluded. TCRdb trimmed public reads at Q25 via fastp, called clones via MiXCR and kept in-frame beta chains. Rows with one shared CDR3 protein collapse into an entry with the most common genes and DNA. The V and J calls and clone size are TCRdb's, not the authors'. This sample lists about 31,000 distinct CDR3 sequences; around 6.8% were detected once. Less than 15% of the sample lies in the top ten.

Its CDR3 holds 13 amino acids, cysteine through phenylalanine. Only the CDR3 portion is preserved as DNA: 39 bases, with reading frame beginning at the first base. The junction carries 13 bases between V and J, which are trimmed by 3 bases and 10 bases respectively. This was a case-control study nested in a cohort of healthcare workers in London, UK, who had nasopharyngeal swab PCR tests and blood samples taken every week. Healthcare workers were enrolled in the week of the UK lockdown, from 23 to 31 March 2020, and were followed every week for up to about 16 weeks. The starting material was whole blood, obtained at baseline. This receptor was obtained from an adult who was a healthcare worker with PCR-confirmed SARS-CoV-2 infection or an uninfected control (not recorded which). The chain was built from TRBV12-3 or TRBV12-4 and TRBJ2-1; a tentative D call is TRBD2 (6 bases match). The DNA is TGTGCCAGCAGTTTGTTGGCAGGGAGGGAGCAGTTCTTC. Its amino acids are CASSLLAGREQFF.